Following are 27 T cell receptor beta chains from one sample sequenced in a study of T cells after posttransplantation cyclophosphamide. The method was immunoSEQ multiplex PCR; TCRdb's version includes in-frame clones alone and lacks a portion of them. The profile shows 9,500 to 14,000 clones, around nine tenths of them singletons. A marrow graft followed busulfan-fludarabine conditioning, with cyclophosphamide on days +3 and +4. The specimen comprised PBMCs, sampled after allogeneic stem cell transplant with posttransplant cyclophosphamide. The receptor set was obtained from a female patient between 30 and 45 years old who received an allogeneic stem cell transplant from an unrelated donor, was CMV-positive, and had no GVHD. Part of the T cell pool may stem from the graft donor.

The CDR3: CASSILNWGEAEAFF. CDR3 DNA: TGTGCCAGTAGTATACTCAACTGGGGGGAGGCTGAAGCTTTCTTT. The genes are TRBV19 and TRBJ1-1; perhaps TRBD1 as D (5 bases). Looked up from germline, CDR1 is LNHDA and CDR2 is SQIVND (reference sequence). V was pared by 2 bases and J by 6 bases, with 16 bases between. CDR3 size: 15 residues.

The chain employs TRBV6-1 and TRBJ1-3; TRBD1 matches 12 bases. The V segment lost 10 bases and the J segment 2 bases; nucleotides outside the gene matches: 6. Germline loops: CDR1 MNHNS, CDR2 SASEGT. The length of the CDR3 is 15 residues. CDR3 in DNA: TGTGCCACACGGGGACAGGGGGCTACTGGAAACACCATATATTTT. It encodes CATRGQGATGNTIYF.

V is TRBV19 and J is TRBJ1-5; 10 positions match TRBD1. Germline V gene lookup returns CDR1 LNHDA and CDR2 SQIVND (reference sequence). V shed 7 bases and J 4 bases; nucleotides not matched to a gene: 7. This CDR3 has 15 amino acids. The chain's CDR3 is CASTKPGQGNQPQHF. The CDR3 region has the DNA TGTGCCAGTACAAAACCGGGACAGGGGAATCAGCCCCAGCATTTT.

The chain recombines TRBV18 with TRBJ1-1; tentatively, D is TRBD1 (5 bases). Germline V CDR1 and CDR2: KGHSH, LQKENI. Trimming took off 3 bases at V and 3 bases at J, with 11 bases between the two ends. The CDR3 is 14 amino acids. This CDR3 is CASSPVQDYTEAFF. Written as DNA, the CDR3 is TGTGCCAGCTCACCGGTACAGGATTACACTGAAGCTTTCTTT.

The chain employs TRBV11-1 and TRBJ2-1; D is possibly TRBD1 (5 bases). Trimming left V 1 base short and J 8 bases short, with 18 bases between. The CDR3 loop spans 16 amino acids. The germline V gene has CDR1 SGHAT and CDR2 FQDESV (reference sequence). CDR3 in amino acids: CASSLVAGQPRDEQFF. The CDR3 nucleotides are TGTGCCAGCAGCTTAGTCGCCGGACAACCCAGGGATGAGCAGTTCTTC.

This clone showed up just once. The chain joins TRBV5-1 to TRBJ2-2, with D unresolved. The germline V gene encodes CDR1 SGHRS and CDR2 YFSETQ. V gave up 0 bases and J gave up 1 base, with 7 bases separating them. The CDR3 runs to 15 residues. The CDR3 nucleotides read TGCGCCAGCAGCTTGGTGGGCAAGAACACCGGGGAGCTGTTTTTT. Protein sequence: CASSLVGKNTGELFF.

The chain joins TRBV5-8 to TRBJ2-5; D unresolved. Germline V gene sequence: CDR1 SGHTS, CDR2 YDEGEE. The CDR3 covers 12 residues. Trimming took off 2 bases at V and 5 bases at J, with 7 bases between the two ends. CDR3 protein: CASSFLMETQYF. In DNA form, the CDR3 reads TGTGCCAGCAGCTTCCTTATGGAGACCCAGTACTTC.

This sequence joins TRBV7-3 and TRBJ2-3; no clear D gene. Germline loops: CDR1 SGHTA, CDR2 FQGTGA. V was pared by 5 bases and J by 4 bases, with 13 bases between. The CDR3 is 14 residues long. CDR3 protein: CASSPIIPPDTQYF. Here the CDR3 DNA reads TGTGCCAGCAGCCCTATAATCCCCCCAGATACGCAGTATTTT.

The V and J genes are TRBV4-1 and TRBJ2-7; TRBD2 might be the D (7 bases). CDR3 length equals 15 residues. Germline V CDR1 and CDR2: MGHRA, YSYEKL. V dropped 1 base and J dropped 5 bases, with 15 bases sitting between them. The CDR3 protein is CASSQVGGGRDEQYF. CDR3 in DNA: TGCGCCAGCAGCCAAGTAGGGGGAGGGCGCGACGAGCAGTACTTC.

The chain is built from TRBV11-2 and TRBJ1-5; D uncertain. V was shortened by 0 bases and J by 3 bases, with 12 bases between the two germline ends. The CDR3 covers 16 residues. Germline CDR1 and CDR2: SGHAT and FQNNGV. The CDR3 protein is CASSLDGGLYNQPQHF. The CDR3 nucleotides are TGTGCCAGCAGCTTAGATGGAGGGCTTTACAATCAGCCCCAGCATTTT.

V usage is TRBV2 and J usage is TRBJ2-6; D not certain. The CDR3 has 16 residues. CDR1 and CDR2 from the germline V gene are SNHLY and FYNNEI. Trimming left V 10 bases short and J 0 bases short, with 16 bases between. The CDR3, as DNA: TGTGCCAACCTACATCCAGGTCTCTCTGGGGCCAACGTCCTGACTTTC. This sequence encodes CANLHPGLSGANVLTF.

The gene calls are TRBV4-1 and TRBJ1-1, with 10 nucleotides matching TRBD1. Germline lookup yields CDR1 MGHRA and CDR2 YSYEKL. CDR3 size: 15 residues. Losses at the gene ends were 3 bases for V and 5 bases for J; bases not matched to a gene: 6. For the CDR3, the DNA is TGCGCCAGCAGCCATGGGACAGGGGTGAGGACTGAAGCTTTCTTT. Protein product: CASSHGTGVRTEAFF.

The chain recombines TRBV7-6 with TRBJ2-2; TRBD2 matches at 13 bases. This CDR3 has 19 residues. The ends lost 4 bases at V and 5 bases at J; junction bases unmatched: 13. Looked up from germline, CDR1 is SGHVS and CDR2 is FNYEAQ. CDR3 sequence reads: CASSYPTGLAGVRTGELFF. The CDR3 coding sequence is TGTGCCAGCAGCTATCCCACAGGACTAGCGGGAGTTAGAACCGGGGAGCTGTTTTTT.

The rearrangement uses TRBV19 and TRBJ1-5; TRBD1 matches at 7 bases. V shed 5 bases, J shed 4 bases, and the junction held 5 bases outside the gene matches. The V gene's germline CDR1 is LNHDA and CDR2 SQIVND (reference sequence). The CDR3 has 14 residues. The CDR3 DNA reads as TGTGCCAGTAGTGTCGGGACAGATAATCAGCCCCAGCATTTT. Translating gives CASSVGTDNQPQHF. Complete variable domain (other parts from reference TRBV19 and TRBJ1-5): DGGITQSPKYLFRKEGQNVTLSCEQNLNHDAMYWYRQDPGQGLRLIYYSQIVNDFQKGDIAEGYSVSREKKESFPLTVTSAQKNPTAFYLCASSVGTDNQPQHFGDGTRLSIL.

This chain links TRBV29-1 with TRBJ1-2; weak D call: TRBD1 (5 bases). This CDR3 has 11 residues. Trimming cost V 4 bases and J 10 bases, with 13 bases left between them. Germline CDR1 is SQVTM and CDR2 is ANQGSEA. The DNA for the CDR3 is TGCAGCGTTGGATGGTCCAGGGACTACACCTTC. This gives the protein CSVGWSRDYTF.

This chain joins TRBV7-6 and TRBJ2-7; D is unresolved. The V end lost 3 bases, the J end lost 3 bases, and 9 bases lay between the germline ends. The germline gives CDR1 SGHVS, CDR2 FNYEAQ. This CDR3 spans 13 amino acids. This CDR3 is CASSFELHYEQYF. Written as DNA, the CDR3 is TGTGCCAGCAGCTTCGAACTCCACTACGAGCAGTACTTC.

This chain connects TRBV5-1 to TRBJ2-5; 12 bases map to TRBD2. V lost 1 base to trimming and J lost 3 bases; unmatched junction nucleotides: 7. Germline CDR1 SGHRS, CDR2 YFSETQ. The CDR3 length is 17 residues. This CDR3 is CASSLSWRTSGEETQYF. The CDR3 coding sequence is TGCGCCAGCAGCTTGTCCTGGAGGACTAGCGGGGAAGAGACCCAGTACTTC.

The rearrangement uses TRBV6-6 and TRBJ1-1; D not certain. V lost 3 bases to trimming and J lost 4 bases, with 18 bases between them. This CDR3 has 16 residues. CDR1 and CDR2 from the germline V gene are MNHNY and SVGAGI (reference sequence). CDR3 amino acids: CASSYPEAGFGTEAFF. CDR3 DNA: TGTGCCAGCAGTTATCCAGAGGCGGGGTTTGGCACTGAAGCTTTCTTT.

The chain has TRBV19 and TRBJ2-5; TRBD1 matches 8 bases. Germline V gene lookup returns CDR1 LNHDA and CDR2 SQIVND (reference sequence). The CDR3 contains 19 residues. V lost 3 bases, J lost 3 bases, and 18 bases stayed unmatched. CDR3 coding DNA: TGTGCCAGTAGTATTAGACGAGCAACCGGACAGGGTAGGAAAGAGACCCAGTACTTC. Translated, it gives CASSIRRATGQGRKETQYF. The entire variable domain, with the rest obtained from reference TRBV19 and TRBJ2-5, is as follows: DGGITQSPKYLFRKEGQNVTLSCEQNLNHDAMYWYRQDPGQGLRLIYYSQIVNDFQKGDIAEGYSVSREKKESFPLTVTSAQKNPTAFYLCASSIRRATGQGRKETQYFGPGTRLLVL.

The CDR3 sequence is CASSSLRGSPLHF. The CDR3 nucleotides are TGTGCCAGCAGCTCTCTTCGGGGTTCACCCCTCCACTTT. The rearrangement joins TRBV28 to TRBJ1-6; D uncertain. This CDR3 contains 13 residues. Germline assignment: CDR1 MDHEN and CDR2 SYDVKM. V was clipped by 6 bases and J by 9 bases, with 12 bases between them.

V gene TRBV4-1 combines with J gene TRBJ2-1; 11 nucleotides align to TRBD2. The CDR3 is 18 residues long. Trimming took 2 bases from V and 8 from J; bases not matched to a gene: 14. Germline CDR1 is MGHRA and CDR2 is YSYEKL. The CDR3 sequence: CASSQKTGTSGLTDEQFF. The DNA for the CDR3 is TGCGCCAGCAGCCAAAAAACAGGGACTAGCGGACTCACAGATGAGCAGTTCTTC.

The V and J genes are TRBV10-2 and TRBJ2-7, with TRBD2 as a possible D gene (6 bases). Trimming took 7 bases from V and 9 from J, leaving 19 bases between them. Germline CDR1 is WSHSY and CDR2 is SAAADI. This CDR3 has 13 amino acids. For the CDR3, the DNA is TGCGCCAGCATTTGGCGGGGTTCATCAGGGCAGTACTTC. It specifies CASIWRGSSGQYF.

J is TRBJ2-7 and V is TRBV4-1; no clear D. Trimming cost V 1 base and J 2 bases, with 9 bases left between them. The CDR3 consists of 14 residues. Germline CDR1 reads MGHRA; CDR2 reads YSYEKL. The CDR3 loop reads CASSQARSTYEQYF. The CDR3 region has the DNA TGCGCCAGCAGCCAAGCGCGGTCGACCTACGAGCAGTACTTC.

The gene calls are TRBV5-5 and TRBJ1-1; 8 nucleotides line up with TRBD1. The V segment lost 7 bases and the J segment 10 bases; nucleotides outside the gene matches: 15. Germline-derived CDR1 and CDR2 are SGHKS and YYEKEE (reference sequence). This CDR3 region has 14 residues. CDR3 sequence (DNA): TGTGCCAGCGCGCCGACCACAGGGGGTAAGGGAGCTTTCTTT. Translated: CASAPTTGGKGAFF.

The chain couples TRBV6-1 to TRBJ2-7; TRBD1 matches at 7 bases. Per germline, CDR1 MNHNS and CDR2 SASEGT. Trimming cost V 3 bases and J 2 bases; bases outside gene matches: 1. There are 13 residues in the CDR3. The CDR3 DNA reads as TGTGCCAGCAGTGAGACAGGGCCCTACGAGCAGTACTTC. Its protein product is CASSETGPYEQYF.

This chain uses TRBV7-8 with TRBJ2-7, with 8 bases that match TRBD2. The CDR3 runs to 16 residues. The V gene end was trimmed by 0 bases and the J gene end by 6 bases; junction bases not matched to a gene: 10. Germline V gene lookup returns CDR1 SGHVS and CDR2 FQNEAQ. The CDR3 sequence: CASSLAGVAGMGEQYF. The CDR3 DNA follows: TGTGCCAGCAGCTTAGCTGGGGTAGCGGGGATGGGCGAGCAGTACTTC.

This clone was recorded only once. The chain links TRBV6-6 to TRBJ2-7, with D uncertain. CDR3 size: 16 residues. V dropped 2 bases and J dropped 4 bases, with 18 bases sitting between them. Germline lookup yields CDR1 MNHNY and CDR2 SVGAGI (reference sequence). CDR3 amino acids: CASSYQVRRKGYEQYF. The CDR3 bases are TGTGCCAGCAGTTACCAGGTCAGACGGAAAGGTTACGAGCAGTACTTC.